Listed below are T cell receptor beta chains from one sample, sequenced in a study of blood T cells in healthy people across ages. MiXCR was run by TCRdb on the 5' RACE reads, yielding one entry per CDR3 protein. Found here are over 600,000 distinct CDR3 sequences, about 43% of them singletons; the top ten hold 25% to 30%. Sequencing was done on a sample of blood. These receptor sequences come from a man at least 80 years old in good health. Both conserved end residues are part of each CDR3. D genes are given only for firm matches. Size values are once, few and many counts, or a class for expanded clones, and some rows have none.

>TRBV20-1|.|TRBJ2-1|.
CSAREYSGFSYNEQFF
TGCAGTGCTAGAGAATACTCGGGGTTTTCCTACAATGAGCAGTTCTTC
>TRBV20-1|.|TRBJ2-7|TRBD1
CSAKHSWLGQGSYNEQYF
TGCAGTGCTAAACACTCGTGGCTCGGACAGGGCTCCTACAATGAGCAGTACTTC
>TRBV18|.|TRBJ2-7|.
CASSPSSVYEQYF
TGTGCCAGCTCACCTAGCAGCGTTTACGAGCAGTACTTC
>TRBV18|.|TRBJ2-3|TRBD2
CASSRDTSGMDTDTQYF
TGTGCCAGCTCCAGGGATACCAGCGGGATGGACACAGATACGCAGTATTTT
>TRBV10-3|.|TRBJ2-7|TRBD2
CAIRTSGGPSREQYF
TGTGCCATCAGGACTAGCGGGGGCCCTTCGAGGGAGCAGTACTTC
>TRBV2|.|TRBJ2-7|TRBD1
CASSEGDRAYEQYF
TGTGCCAGCAGTGAGGGGGACAGAGCCTACGAGCAGTACTTC
>TRBV2|.|TRBJ1-1|.
CASKQEGWNTEAFF
TGTGCCAGCAAGCAGGAAGGGTGGAACACTGAAGCTTTCTTT
>TRBV5-1|.|TRBJ2-1|TRBD2
CASSLGAGVVYEQFF
TGCGCCAGCAGCTTGGGAGCGGGAGTGGTGTATGAGCAGTTCTTC
>TRBV9|.|TRBJ2-1|TRBD2
CASSPRSGGRNEQFF
TGTGCCAGCAGCCCCCGGTCGGGGGGGCGCAATGAGCAGTTCTTC
>TRBV7-8|.|TRBJ2-3|TRBD2
CASSLSAGGTSADTQYF
TGTGCCAGCAGCTTATCGGCGGGGGGGACGAGCGCAGATACGCAGTATTTT
>TRBV4-3|few|TRBJ2-1|.
CASSQSPWQGTYNEQFF
TGCGCCAGCAGCCAAAGTCCTTGGCAGGGGACCTACAATGAGCAGTTCTTC
>TRBV29-1|.|TRBJ1-3|.
CSVEETGKLSGNTIYF
TGCAGCGTTGAAGAGACAGGAAAGCTCTCTGGAAACACCATATATTTT
>TRBV10-3|few|TRBJ2-5|.
CAAGPPREQYF
TGCGCGGCGGGACCACCTCGTGAGCAGTACTTC
>TRBV6-2/TRBV6-3|many|TRBJ2-7|.
CASSLDSQGEQYF
TGTGCCAGCAGTTTGGACAGCCAAGGCGAGCAGTACTTC
>TRBV12-3/TRBV12-4|few|TRBJ2-1|TRBD1
CASSLPQGANEQFF
TGTGCCAGCAGTTTACCTCAGGGGGCTAATGAGCAGTTCTTC
>TRBV9|.|TRBJ2-7|TRBD1
CASSEVTGGPRPYEQYF
TGTGCCAGCAGCGAGGTGACAGGGGGCCCACGCCCTTACGAGCAGTACTTC
>TRBV4-1|few|TRBJ2-2|.
CASSQGSGTDGRLNTGELFF
TGCGCCAGCAGCCAAGGAAGTGGGACGGATGGCCGCTTGAACACCGGGGAGCTGTTTTTT
>TRBV10-2|few|TRBJ2-5|TRBD2
CASSEYGGSQETQYF
TGCGCCAGCAGCGAATACGGGGGGAGCCAAGAGACCCAGTACTTC
>TRBV7-9|.|TRBJ2-5|TRBD1
CASSDRVGETQYF
TGTGCCAGCAGCGACAGGGTTGGAGAGACCCAGTACTTC
>TRBV11-2|.|TRBJ2-1|.
CASSLVEVEQFF
TGTGCCAGCAGCTTAGTGGAAGTAGAGCAGTTCTTC
>TRBV4-2|few|TRBJ2-7|.
CASSQTRESEQYF
TGTGCCAGCAGCCAAACCAGGGAAAGCGAGCAGTACTTC
>TRBV20-1|.|TRBJ1-2|TRBD1
CSARTSTGGGGYTF
TGCAGTGCTAGAACTTCGACAGGGGGCGGTGGCTACACCTTC
>TRBV20-1|.|TRBJ2-2|.
CSARQVGSSANTGELFF
TGCAGTGCTAGACAGGTCGGGAGCAGCGCGAACACCGGGGAGCTGTTTTTT
>TRBV5-6|few|TRBJ2-6|TRBD1
CASGPTGGFGANVLTF
TGTGCCAGCGGACCGACAGGGGGCTTTGGGGCCAACGTCCTGACTTTC
>TRBV7-2|.|TRBJ2-1|TRBD2
CASSLPSGRNEQFF
TGTGCCAGCAGCTTACCGAGCGGGAGGAATGAGCAGTTCTTC
>TRBV28|.|TRBJ2-3|.
CASSGGLLSTDTQYF
TGTGCCAGCAGTGGAGGTCTCCTGAGCACAGATACGCAGTATTTT
>TRBV7-2|few|TRBJ2-1|TRBD2
CASSLARSGITHNEQFF
TGTGCCAGCAGCTTAGCGCGGAGCGGGATAACTCACAATGAGCAGTTCTTC
>TRBV20-1|many|TRBJ2-5|.
CSASIGQETQYF
TGCAGTGCCAGTATAGGGCAAGAGACCCAGTACTTC
>TRBV12-3/TRBV12-4|.|TRBJ2-5|TRBD2
CASSGSSGAIQETQYF
TGTGCCAGCAGTGGATCTAGCGGGGCTATCCAAGAGACCCAGTACTTC
>TRBV20-1|once|TRBJ2-2|.
CSARLRGRENTGELFF
TGCAGTGCTAGACTTAGGGGACGGGAGAACACCGGGGAGCTGTTTTTT
>TRBV11-2|.|TRBJ2-1|.
CASSPGTPTGAYNEQFF
TGTGCCAGCAGCCCCGGGACCCCCACGGGGGCCTACAATGAGCAGTTCTTC
>TRBV5-1|.|TRBJ1-2|TRBD1
CASSASGTGHGYTF
TGCGCCAGCAGCGCATCCGGGACAGGGCATGGCTACACCTTC
>TRBV7-2|many|TRBJ2-4|.
CASSLGGQQQYF
TGTGCCAGCAGCTTAGGAGGACAGCAGCAGTACTTC
>TRBV20-1|.|TRBJ2-1|.
CSAETYNEQFF
TGCAGTGCTGAAACATACAATGAGCAGTTCTTC
>TRBV4-3|.|TRBJ1-2|.
CASRLGQGGVEGYTF
TGCGCCAGCCGCCTCGGCCAGGGAGGGGTGGAGGGCTACACCTTC
>TRBV28|.|TRBJ2-3|TRBD2
CASSSLSGRPSTDTQYF
TGTGCCAGCAGTTCGCTAAGCGGGAGGCCTAGCACAGATACGCAGTATTTT
>TRBV4-2|.|TRBJ2-1|TRBD2
CASSQLGGPNEQFF
TGTGCCAGCAGCCAACTGGGAGGGCCCAATGAGCAGTTCTTC
>TRBV4-2|.|TRBJ2-3|TRBD2
CASSQDLAGDRTDTQYF
TGTGCCAGCAGCCAAGATTTAGCGGGGGACCGCACGGATACGCAGTATTTT
>TRBV28|.|TRBJ2-4|TRBD1
CASSPGQGENIQYF
TGTGCCAGCAGTCCTGGACAGGGTGAAAACATTCAGTACTTC
>TRBV25-1|few|TRBJ2-3|TRBD2
CASSEPGTSGTDTQYF
TGTGCCAGCAGTGAACCCGGGACTAGCGGCACAGATACGCAGTATTTT
>TRBV4-2|.|TRBJ1-1|.
CASSQELLDTEAFF
TGTGCCAGCAGCCAAGAACTGTTGGACACTGAAGCTTTCTTT
>TRBV20-1|few|TRBJ1-5|.
CSGGERNNQPQHF
TGCAGTGGGGGGGAAAGGAACAATCAGCCCCAGCATTTT